A selection of T cell receptor beta chains follows, all from one sample in a study of regulatory T cells in long-lasting Graves disease. TCRdb itself ran the multiplex PCR reads through MiXCR, one entry per CDR3 protein. The data contain about 500,000 distinct CDR3 sequences, around 13% of them singletons. These same data were also listed under a study on T cells in Graves' hyperthyroidism and ophthalmopathy.

The sequences come from peripheral blood mononuclear cells (PBMCs), collected at new diagnosis, from a patient treated with antithyroid drugs. These receptors were collected from a woman aged 30 to 39 with Graves disease. CDR3s include the opening cysteine and the closing phenylalanine or tryptophan. D genes are given only for firm matches. The listing skips clone size in some rows; elsewhere it reads once, few, many or a size class.

j_call d_call clone_size v_call cdr3_nt cdr3_aa
TRBJ2-1 TRBD2 many TRBV6-2/TRBV6-3 TGTGCCAGCAGTTACTCGTCTCTAGCGGGGGCGTACAATGAGCAGTTCTTC CASSYSSLAGAYNEQFF
TRBJ2-7 . many TRBV2 TGTGCCAGCCGTCTGCCGGGACACTCCTACGAGCAGTACTTC CASRLPGHSYEQYF
TRBJ1-2 . . TRBV2 TGTGCCAGCAACGGCGGCTATGGCTACACCTTC CASNGGYGYTF
TRBJ2-7 TRBD2 . TRBV7-9 TGTGCCAGCAGCCTCAAAGCGGGAGGGCCTTTCGAGCAGTACTTC CASSLKAGGPFEQYF
TRBJ1-2 . many TRBV11-3 TGTGCCAGCAGCTTAGGGCCGAATGGTGGCTACACCTTC CASSLGPNGGYTF
TRBJ2-1 . . TRBV20-1 TGCAGTGCTTCCGACCGATACCATGAGCAGTTCTTC CSASDRYHEQFF
TRBJ1-2 TRBD1 . TRBV19 TGTGCCAGTAGTCTGGACAGGGTATCTTATGGCTACACCTTC CASSLDRVSYGYTF
TRBJ2-7 . many TRBV12-3/TRBV12-4 TGTGCCAGCAAATACGGGGACGAGCAGTACTTC CASKYGDEQYF
TRBJ2-1 TRBD2 . TRBV29-1 TGCAGCACCTCCCAAGCGGGGAGCTCCTACAATGAGCAGTTCTTC CSTSQAGSSYNEQFF
TRBJ2-1 . . TRBV6-2/TRBV6-3 TGTGCCAGCAGTTACTCTCGCCTGGACTCCTACAATGAGCAGTTCTTC CASSYSRLDSYNEQFF
TRBJ1-2 . many TRBV18 TGTGCCAGCTCACCGACAGACGGGAACTATGGCTACACCTTC CASSPTDGNYGYTF
TRBJ2-7 . many TRBV20-1 TGCAGTGTCAAAAGCCCTTACGAGCAGTACTTC CSVKSPYEQYF
TRBJ2-6 . many TRBV11-1 TGTGCCAGCAGCTTAATTTCTGGATCTGGGGCCAACGTCCTGACTTTC CASSLISGSGANVLTF
TRBJ1-1 . many TRBV3-1 TGTGCCAGCAGCCGGACAGCCCGGAACACTGAAGCTTTCTTT CASSRTARNTEAFF
TRBJ2-7 . many TRBV20-1 TGCAGTGCGCCGGATAGGGCTTACCCTTGGGAGCAGTACTTC CSAPDRAYPWEQYF
TRBJ1-2 . . TRBV30 TGTGCCTGGAGTGCCCCCCCGACAGGAAACTATGGCTACACCTTC CAWSAPPTGNYGYTF